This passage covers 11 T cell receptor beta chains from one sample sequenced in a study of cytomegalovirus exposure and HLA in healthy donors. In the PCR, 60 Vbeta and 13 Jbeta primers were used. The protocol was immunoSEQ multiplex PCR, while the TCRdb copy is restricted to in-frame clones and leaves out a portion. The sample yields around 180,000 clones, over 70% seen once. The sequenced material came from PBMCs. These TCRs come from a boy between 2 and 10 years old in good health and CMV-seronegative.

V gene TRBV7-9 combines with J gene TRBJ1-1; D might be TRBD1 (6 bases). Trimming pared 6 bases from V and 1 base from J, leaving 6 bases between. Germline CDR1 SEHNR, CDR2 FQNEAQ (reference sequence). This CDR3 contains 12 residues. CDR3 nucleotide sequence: TGTGCCAGCAGGACAGGGAACACTGAAGCTTTCTTT. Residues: CASRTGNTEAFF.

The CDR3 bases are TGCGCCAGCAGCTTGCAACAGGGTGATCAGCCCCAGCATTTT. This codes for CASSLQQGDQPQHF. This chain joins TRBV5-1 and TRBJ1-5; D is possibly TRBD1 (6 bases). CDR3 length equals 14 residues. Germline values: CDR1 SGHRS, CDR2 YFSETQ. Trimming took 1 base from V and 5 from J, leaving 10 bases between them.

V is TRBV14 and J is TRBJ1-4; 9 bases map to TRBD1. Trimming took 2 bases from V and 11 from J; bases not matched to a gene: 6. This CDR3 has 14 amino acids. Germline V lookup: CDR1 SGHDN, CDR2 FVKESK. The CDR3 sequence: CASSQTGQGGKLFF. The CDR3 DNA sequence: TGTGCCAGCAGCCAAACGGGACAGGGTGGGAAACTGTTTTTT. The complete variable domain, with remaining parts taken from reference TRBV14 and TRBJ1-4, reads EAGVTQFPSHSVIEKGQTVTLRCDPISGHDNLYWYRRVMGKEIKFLLHFVKESKQDESGMPNNRFLAERTGGTYSTLKVQPAELEDSGVYFCASSQTGQGGKLFFGSGTQLSVL.

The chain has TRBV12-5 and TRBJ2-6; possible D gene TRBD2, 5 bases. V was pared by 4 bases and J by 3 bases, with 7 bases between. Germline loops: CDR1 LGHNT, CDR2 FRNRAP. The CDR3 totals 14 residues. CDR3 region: CASGSGSGANVLTF. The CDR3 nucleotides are TGTGCTAGTGGTTCTGGGAGTGGGGCCAACGTCCTGACTTTC. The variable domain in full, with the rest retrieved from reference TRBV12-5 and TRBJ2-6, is DARVTQTPRHKVTEMGQEVTMRCQPILGHNTVFWYRQTMMQGLELLAYFRNRAPLDDSGMPKDRFSAEMPDATLATLKIQPSEPRDSAVYFCASGSGSGANVLTFGAGSRLTVL.

The CDR3 DNA reads as TGTGCCAGCAGCCAGGACTACACAGATACGCAGTATTTT. Translated, it gives CASSQDYTDTQYF. V gene TRBV7-2 combines with J gene TRBJ2-3; a weak D match, TRBD2 (6 bases). V lost 5 bases to trimming and J lost 2 bases, with 8 bases between them. CDR1 is SGHTA and CDR2 is FQGNSA in the germline V gene. The CDR3 length is 13 residues.

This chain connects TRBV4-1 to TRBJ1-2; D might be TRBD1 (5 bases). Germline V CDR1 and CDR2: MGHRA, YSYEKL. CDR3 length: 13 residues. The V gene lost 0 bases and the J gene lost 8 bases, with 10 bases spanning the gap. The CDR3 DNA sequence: TGCGCCAGCAGCCAAGATGGGGCCAAGGGCTACACCTTC. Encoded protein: CASSQDGAKGYTF.

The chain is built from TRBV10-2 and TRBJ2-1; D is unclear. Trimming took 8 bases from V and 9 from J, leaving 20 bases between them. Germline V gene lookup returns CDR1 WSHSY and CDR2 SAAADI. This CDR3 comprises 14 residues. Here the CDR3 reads CASCRSPNNGEQFF. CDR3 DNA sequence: TGCGCCAGCTGCCGGAGCCCTAACAATGGTGAGCAGTTCTTC.

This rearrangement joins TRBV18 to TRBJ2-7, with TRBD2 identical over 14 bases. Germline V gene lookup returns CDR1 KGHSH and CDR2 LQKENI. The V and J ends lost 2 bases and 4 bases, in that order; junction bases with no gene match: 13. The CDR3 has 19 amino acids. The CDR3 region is CASSPRTLPGLAGEYEQYF. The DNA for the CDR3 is TGTGCCAGCTCACCAAGGACACTCCCGGGACTAGCGGGAGAATACGAGCAGTACTTC.

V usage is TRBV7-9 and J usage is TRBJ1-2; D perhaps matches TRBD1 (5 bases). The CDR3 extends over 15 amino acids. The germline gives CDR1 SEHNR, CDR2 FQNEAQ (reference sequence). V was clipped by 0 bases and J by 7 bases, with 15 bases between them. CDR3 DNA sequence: TGTGCCAGCAGCTTAGCGACAGTAGGTCTTAGTGGCTACACCTTC. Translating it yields CASSLATVGLSGYTF. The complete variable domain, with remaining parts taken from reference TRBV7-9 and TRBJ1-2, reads DTGVSQNPRHKITKRGQNVTFRCDPISEHNRLYWYRQTLGQGPEFLTYFQNEAQLEKSRLLSDRFSAERPKGSFSTLEIQRTEQGDSAMYLCASSLATVGLSGYTFGSGTRLTVV.

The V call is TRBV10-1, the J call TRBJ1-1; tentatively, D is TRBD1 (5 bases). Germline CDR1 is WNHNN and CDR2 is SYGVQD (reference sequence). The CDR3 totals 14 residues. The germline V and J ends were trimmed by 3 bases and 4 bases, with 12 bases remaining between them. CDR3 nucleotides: TGCGCCAGCAGTGAATCCGGGAGGGGCACTGAAGCTTTCTTT. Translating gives CASSESGRGTEAFF.

The CDR3: CASSHGGSIYEQYF. Here the CDR3 DNA reads TGTGCCAGCAGCCATGGCGGGAGCATCTACGAGCAGTACTTC. The chain joins TRBV5-8 to TRBJ2-7; 7 bases map to TRBD2. Germline V CDR1 and CDR2: SGHTS, YDEGEE. The CDR3 covers 14 residues. J was trimmed by 3 bases and V by 4 bases; bases with no gene match: 7.